This T cell receptor (beta chain) was obtained from a study of T-cell reconstitution after alpha-beta-depleted transplantation in children. Trimming pared 4 bases from V and 5 bases from J, leaving 20 bases between. The CDR3 contains 16 residues. Germline CDR1 is ENHRY and CDR2 is SYGVKD. Only a few counts were recorded for this clonotype. Researchers prepared the TCRbeta library using unique molecular identifiers, the study reports. MiXCR was run by TCRdb on the PCR reads, yielding one entry per CDR3 protein. The sample holds some 520,000 distinct CDR3 sequences, approximately 30% seen once. The chain links TRBV10-3 to TRBJ2-5, with a possible D match to TRBD2 (6 bases). The sequencing here drew on PBMCs from the stem cell graft donor, taken from the stem cell graft. The receptor's source is a human donor who donated a stem cell graft to a child with aplastic anemia. CDR3 coding DNA: TGTGCCATCAGTGGGGGGGACGCACGGCGGGCGGAGACCCAGTACTTC. This encodes CAISGGDARRAETQYF.